Presented here are 14 T cell receptor beta chains from one specimen sequenced in a study of OX40 agonist ivuxolimab in advanced cancers. TCRdb keeps only in-frame clones here, not all; method: immunoSEQ multiplex PCR. Of roughly 70,000 clones in the sample, 80% to 95% were seen once. The sequencing used CD4+ or CD8+ T cells sorted from blood, collected in a trial of the OX40 agonist ivuxolimab. These receptors were collected from an adult with an advanced solid tumor such as melanoma, head and neck, liver or kidney cancer.

The rearrangement joins TRBV28 to TRBJ2-7; D might be TRBD1 (5 bases). V was trimmed by 4 bases and J by 1 base, leaving 11 bases between them. Germline loops: CDR1 MDHEN, CDR2 SYDVKM. The CDR3 runs 14 residues. The chain's CDR3 is CASSSGMKSYEQYF. The CDR3 coding sequence is TGTGCCAGCAGTTCAGGGATGAAATCCTACGAGCAGTACTTC.

The chain has TRBV29-1 and TRBJ1-3; 7 bases align to TRBD1. The CDR3 contains 14 residues. The germline V gene encodes CDR1 SQVTM and CDR2 ANQGSEA. Losses at the gene ends were 6 bases for V and 3 bases for J; bases not matched to a gene: 8. CDR3 nucleotides: TGCAGCGTGGAAAGGGGGCTTGTTGGAAACACCATATATTTT. Its translation: CSVERGLVGNTIYF.

This clone was picked up one time. The chain is built from TRBV5-5 and TRBJ1-1; 8 bases match TRBD1. The CDR3 totals 18 residues. Trimming cost V 4 bases and J 3 bases; bases outside gene matches: 17. Germline CDR1 is SGHKS and CDR2 is YYEKEE (reference sequence). CDR3: CASSREQTYQGADTEAFF. CDR3 bases: TGTGCCAGCAGCCGAGAACAGACTTACCAGGGGGCCGACACTGAAGCTTTCTTT.

In the case of this clone: An end of the junction does not agree with germline; a read error may underlie this. CDR3: CASSLGSGTDEQFF. For the CDR3, the DNA is TGTGCTAGCAGCTTAGGGAGCGGGACGGATGAGCAGTTCTTC. This sequence joins TRBV7-7 and TRBJ2-1, with TRBD2 matching over 7 bases. Germline CDR1 is SSHAT and CDR2 is FNYEAQ (reference sequence). The CDR3 extends over 14 amino acids.

The chain carries TRBV6-5 and TRBJ2-7; D possibly corresponds to TRBD1 (5 bases). The CDR3 consists of 16 residues. Trimming left V 2 bases short and J 1 base short, with 15 bases between. CDR1 is MNHEY and CDR2 is SVGAGI in the germline V gene. Written as DNA, the CDR3 is TGTGCCAGCAGTTACGTATGGGGCGCGCCATCCTACGAGCAGTACTTC. This gives the protein CASSYVWGAPSYEQYF.

This sequence joins TRBV7-9 and TRBJ2-5, with 11 bases matching TRBD1. Germline assignment: CDR1 SEHNR and CDR2 FQNEAQ (reference sequence). The CDR3 consists of 16 residues. The V and J ends lost 4 bases and 1 base, in that order; junction bases with no gene match: 5. CDR3 DNA: TGTGCCAGCAGCTCCCGGGACAGGGGGTTCCAAGAGACCCAGTACTTC. Its translation: CASSSRDRGFQETQYF.

The chain combines TRBV19 with TRBJ2-7; 7 nucleotides line up with TRBD1. CDR3 length: 15 residues. V shed 8 bases and J 7 bases; nucleotides not matched to a gene: 17. Germline values: CDR1 LNHDA, CDR2 SQIVND (reference sequence). The CDR3 loop reads CASAPATRGLKEQYF. The DNA of the CDR3 is TGTGCCAGTGCGCCGGCGACGAGGGGGCTAAAAGAGCAGTACTTC.

The chain carries TRBV4-3 and TRBJ2-3; 11 bases fit TRBD2. The V segment lost 0 bases and the J segment 2 bases; nucleotides outside the gene matches: 7. CDR3 length equals 18 residues. Germline V gene sequence: CDR1 LGHNA, CDR2 YSLEER. CDR3 protein: CASSQDRLAGTPTDTQYF. The CDR3 DNA reads TGCGCCAGCAGCCAAGACAGACTAGCGGGGACCCCCACAGATACGCAGTATTTT.

The gene calls are TRBV19 and TRBJ2-5, with D hard to call. This CDR3 region has 18 residues. V was pared by 6 bases and J by 2 bases, with 25 bases between. CDR1 is LNHDA and CDR2 is SQIVND in the germline V gene (reference sequence). In DNA, the CDR3 is TGTGCCAGTAGCCAAACCGGTCAGGTTCTGAGTTGGCAAGAGACCCAGTACTTC. This encodes CASSQTGQVLSWQETQYF.

The genes are TRBV19 and TRBJ1-1; D perhaps matches TRBD1 (5 bases). Looked up from germline, CDR1 is LNHDA and CDR2 is SQIVND (reference sequence). Trimming shortened V by 10 bases and J by 6 bases, and 18 bases separated the two germline ends. The CDR3 has 13 amino acids. This CDR3 reads CATDSQGNAEAFF. CDR3 sequence (DNA): TGTGCCACCGACAGCCAGGGAAACGCTGAAGCTTTCTTT.

The V call is TRBV7-9, the J call TRBJ2-7, with D unclear. This CDR3 is built from 14 residues. V lost 7 bases, J lost 3 bases, and 16 bases lay in between. Germline V gene sequence: CDR1 SEHNR, CDR2 FQNEAQ (reference sequence). This CDR3 reads CASNPPSRSYEQYF. CDR3 coding DNA: TGTGCCAGCAACCCTCCCTCAAGAAGCTACGAGCAGTACTTC. Combining the CDR3 with reference TRBV7-9 and TRBJ2-7 gives the whole variable domain DTGVSQNPRHKITKRGQNVTFRCDPISEHNRLYWYRQTLGQGPEFLTYFQNEAQLEKSRLLSDRFSAERPKGSFSTLEIQRTEQGDSAMYLCASNPPSRSYEQYFGPGTRLTVT.

J is TRBJ2-3 and V is TRBV9; D is uncertain. The CDR3 totals 12 residues. Germline values: CDR1 SGDLS, CDR2 YYNGEE. Trimming left V 4 bases short and J 2 bases short, with 5 bases between. The CDR3 bases are TGTGCCAGCAGCCCGAACACAGATACGCAGTATTTT. Its protein product is CASSPNTDTQYF. The variable domain in full, completed from reference TRBV9 and TRBJ2-3, reads DSGVTQTPKHLITATGQRVTLRCSPRSGDLSVYWYQQSLDQGLQFLIQYYNGEERAKGNILERFSAQQFPDLHSELNLSSLELGDSALYFCASSPNTDTQYFGPGTRLTVL.

The chain employs TRBV27 and TRBJ1-5; D is undetermined. CDR3 length: 15 amino acids. Trimming stripped 4 bases from V and 4 bases from J, with 14 bases between. CDR1 is MNHEY and CDR2 is SMNVEV in the germline V gene (reference sequence). CDR3 loop: CASSSRPLGNQPQHF. For the CDR3, the DNA is TGTGCCAGCAGTTCTCGCCCGCTAGGGAATCAGCCCCAGCATTTT.

The chain combines TRBV11-3 with TRBJ2-7, with D possibly called TRBD1 or TRBD2 (5 bases each). CDR3 size: 14 residues. Germline V gene lookup returns CDR1 SGHNT and CDR2 YENEEA. Trimming removed 1 base from V and 6 bases from J, with 13 bases in between. CDR3 sequence (DNA): TGTGCCAGCAGCTTAGCGGCAGGGACGGGCGAGCAGTACTTC. Amino acids: CASSLAAGTGEQYF.